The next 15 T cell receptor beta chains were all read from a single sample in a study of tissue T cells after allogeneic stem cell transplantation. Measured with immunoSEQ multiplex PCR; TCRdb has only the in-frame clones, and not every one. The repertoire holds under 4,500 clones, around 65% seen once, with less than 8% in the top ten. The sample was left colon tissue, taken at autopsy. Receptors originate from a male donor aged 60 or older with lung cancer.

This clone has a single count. CDR3 nucleotide sequence: TGTGCCAGTAGTTTGGACAGCGGTATCGGCACCGGGGAGCTGTTTTTT. Protein: CASSLDSGIGTGELFF. The rearrangement joins TRBV19 to TRBJ2-2, with D perhaps matching TRBD1 (6 bases). CDR1 LNHDA and CDR2 SQIVND come from the germline V gene (reference sequence). The CDR3 covers 16 residues. V lost 5 bases and J lost 4, with 17 bases in between.

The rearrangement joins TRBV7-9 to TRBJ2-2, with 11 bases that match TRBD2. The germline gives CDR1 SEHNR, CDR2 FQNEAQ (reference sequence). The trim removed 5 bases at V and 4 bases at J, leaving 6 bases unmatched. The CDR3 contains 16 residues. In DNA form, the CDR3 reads TGTGCCAGCAGCCCGCTAGCGGGAGGAGGCACCGGGGAGCTGTTTTTT. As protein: CASSPLAGGGTGELFF.

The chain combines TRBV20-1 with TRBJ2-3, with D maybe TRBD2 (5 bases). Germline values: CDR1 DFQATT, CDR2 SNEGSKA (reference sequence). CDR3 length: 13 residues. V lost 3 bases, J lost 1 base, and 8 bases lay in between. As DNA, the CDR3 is TGCAGTGCTAGTTACGGGGGCACAGATACGCAGTATTTT. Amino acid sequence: CSASYGGTDTQYF.

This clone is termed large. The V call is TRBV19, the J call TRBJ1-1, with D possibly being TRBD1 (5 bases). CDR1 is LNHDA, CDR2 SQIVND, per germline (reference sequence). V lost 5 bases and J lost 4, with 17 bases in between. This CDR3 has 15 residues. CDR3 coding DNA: TGTGCCAGTAGTCGACTTACGGGGGGGAGCACTGAAGCTTTCTTT. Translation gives CASSRLTGGSTEAFF.

This CDR3 is CASSRRGSDEQYF. In nucleotides, the CDR3 is TGTGCCAGCAGTCGCAGGGGCTCGGACGAGCAGTACTTC. The V gene is TRBV2, the J gene TRBJ2-7, with D perhaps matching TRBD1 (6 bases). Germline-derived CDR1 and CDR2 are SNHLY and FYNNEI. The CDR3 has 13 residues. Between the trimmed V and J ends, which lost 5 bases and 5 bases, there was a span of 13 bases.

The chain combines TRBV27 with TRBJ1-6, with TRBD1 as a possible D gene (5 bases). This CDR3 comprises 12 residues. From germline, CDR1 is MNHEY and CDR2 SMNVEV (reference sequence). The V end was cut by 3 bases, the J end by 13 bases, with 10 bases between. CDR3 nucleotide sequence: TGTGCCAGCAGTTTCGGCGGGGACCCCCTCCACTTT. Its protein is CASSFGGDPLHF.

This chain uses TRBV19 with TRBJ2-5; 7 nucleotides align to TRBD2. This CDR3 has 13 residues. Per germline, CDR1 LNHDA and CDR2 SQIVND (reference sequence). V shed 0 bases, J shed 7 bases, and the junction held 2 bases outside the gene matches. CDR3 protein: CASSIERLATQYF. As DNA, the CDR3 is TGTGCCAGTAGTATAGAGCGACTAGCGACCCAGTACTTC.

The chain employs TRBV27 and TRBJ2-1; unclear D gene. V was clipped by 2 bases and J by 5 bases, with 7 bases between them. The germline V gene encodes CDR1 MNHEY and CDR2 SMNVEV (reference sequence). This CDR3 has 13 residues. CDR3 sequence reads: CASSLNWDNEQFF. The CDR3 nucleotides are TGTGCCAGCAGTTTAAACTGGGACAATGAGCAGTTCTTC.

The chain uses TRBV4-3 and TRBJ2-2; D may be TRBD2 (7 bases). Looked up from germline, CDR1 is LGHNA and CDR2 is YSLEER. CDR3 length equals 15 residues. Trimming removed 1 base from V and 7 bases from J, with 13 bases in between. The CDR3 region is CASSQVRGAYGELFF. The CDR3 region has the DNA TGCGCCAGCAGCCAAGTCCGGGGGGCATACGGGGAGCTGTTTTTT.

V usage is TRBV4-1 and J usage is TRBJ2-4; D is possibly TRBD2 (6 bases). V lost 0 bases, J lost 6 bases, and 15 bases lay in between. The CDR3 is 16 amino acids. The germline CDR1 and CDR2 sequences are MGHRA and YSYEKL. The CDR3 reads CASSQDFYGTGNIQYF. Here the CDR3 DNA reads TGCGCCAGCAGCCAAGATTTTTATGGGACTGGAAACATTCAGTACTTC.

This CDR3 is CASSQETGTSEQYF. CDR3 DNA: TGTGCCAGCAGCCAAGAGACCGGGACAAGTGAGCAGTACTTC. The chain has TRBV3-1 (or the pseudogene TRBV3-2) and TRBJ2-7; D is perhaps TRBD1 (6 bases). CDR3 length: 14 residues. V was trimmed by 0 bases and J by 7 bases, leaving 13 bases between them. The germline V gene has CDR1 LGHDT and CDR2 YNNKEL (reference sequence).

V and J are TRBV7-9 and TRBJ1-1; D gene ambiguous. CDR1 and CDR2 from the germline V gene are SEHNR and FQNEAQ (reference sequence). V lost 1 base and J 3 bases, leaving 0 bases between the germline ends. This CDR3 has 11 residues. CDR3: CASSLDTEAFF. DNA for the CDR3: TGTGCCAGCAGCTTAGACACTGAAGCTTTCTTT.

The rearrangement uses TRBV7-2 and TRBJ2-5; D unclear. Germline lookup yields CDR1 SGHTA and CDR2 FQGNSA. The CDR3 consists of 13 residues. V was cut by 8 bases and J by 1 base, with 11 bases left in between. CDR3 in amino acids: CASSWRSQETQYF. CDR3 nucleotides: TGTGCCAGCTCCTGGAGAAGCCAAGAGACCCAGTACTTC. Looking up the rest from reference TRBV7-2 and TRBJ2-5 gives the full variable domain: GAGVSQSPSNKVTEKGKDVELRCDPISGHTALYWYRQSLGQGLEFLIYFQGNSAPDKSGLPSDRFSAERTGGSVSTLTIQRTQQEDSAVYLCASSWRSQETQYFGPGTRLLVL.

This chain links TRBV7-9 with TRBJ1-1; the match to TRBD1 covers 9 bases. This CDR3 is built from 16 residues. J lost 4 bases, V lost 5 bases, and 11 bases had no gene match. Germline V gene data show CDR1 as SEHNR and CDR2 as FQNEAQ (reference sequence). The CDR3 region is CASSPVRDRVGTEAFF. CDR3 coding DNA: TGTGCCAGCAGCCCGGTGAGGGACAGGGTGGGCACTGAAGCTTTCTTT.

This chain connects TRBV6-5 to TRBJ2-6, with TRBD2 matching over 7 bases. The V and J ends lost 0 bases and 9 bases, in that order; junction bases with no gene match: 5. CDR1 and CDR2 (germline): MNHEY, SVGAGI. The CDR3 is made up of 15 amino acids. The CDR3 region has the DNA TGTGCCAGCAGTTACTCGAGGCGGGGGAACAACGTCCTGACTTTC. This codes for CASSYSRRGNNVLTF.